This entry lists 17 T cell receptor beta chains sequenced from one sample in a study of PD-1 blockade in classical Hodgkin lymphoma. All trial patients relapsed after autologous stem cell transplantation. Generated by immunoSEQ multiplex PCR, the TCRdb table keeps only in-frame clones and is missing some. Of over 20,000 clones listed, around 86% were seen once; the top ten hold around 2.6%. Sequenced here: peripheral blood mononuclear cells (PBMCs), sampled at baseline. These receptor sequences come from a human donor with classical Hodgkin lymphoma.

This chain connects TRBV7-9 to TRBJ2-5, with 8 bases aligning to TRBD1. Germline V gene data show CDR1 as SEHNR and CDR2 as FQNEAQ (reference sequence). The trim removed 6 bases at V and 5 bases at J, leaving 8 bases unmatched. CDR3 length equals 14 residues. Here the CDR3 reads CASRISGGGETQYF. In nucleotides, the CDR3 is TGTGCCAGCAGGATCTCAGGGGGCGGTGAGACCCAGTACTTC.

The chain combines TRBV7-9 with TRBJ2-1; D uncertain. The V end was cut by 1 base, the J end by 9 bases, with 4 bases between. The germline gives CDR1 SEHNR, CDR2 FQNEAQ (reference sequence). The CDR3 extends over 11 amino acids. CDR3: CASSLVPEQFF. The CDR3 bases are TGTGCCAGCAGCTTAGTGCCTGAGCAGTTCTTC.

The chain recombines TRBV9 with TRBJ1-1, with TRBD1 identical over 7 bases. J gave up 3 bases and V 4 bases, and 6 bases lay outside the gene matches. This CDR3 comprises 14 residues. From germline, CDR1 is SGDLS and CDR2 YYNGEE. This chain's CDR3 is CASSPAGGDTEAFF. CDR3 nucleotide sequence: TGTGCCAGCAGCCCAGCAGGGGGGGACACTGAAGCTTTCTTT.

The rearrangement uses TRBV5-1 and TRBJ2-1, with 7 positions matching TRBD2. After removal of 4 bases from V and 0 bases from J, the junction contained 7 bases not matched to a gene. This CDR3 is built from 16 residues. Germline V gene lookup returns CDR1 SGHRS and CDR2 YFSETQ. This CDR3 is CASSGAAGPSYNEQFF. The CDR3 coding sequence is TGCGCCAGCAGCGGGGCAGCGGGGCCCTCCTACAATGAGCAGTTCTTC.

This sequence joins TRBV2 and TRBJ2-3; TRBD2 matches at 10 bases. Unmatched junction bases numbered 4, after V lost 4 bases and J lost 0 bases. CDR3 length: 16 amino acids. CDR1 SNHLY and CDR2 FYNNEI come from the germline V gene. This CDR3 reads CASSVKRGGSTDTQYF. CDR3 coding DNA: TGTGCCAGCAGTGTTAAGCGGGGGGGTAGCACAGATACGCAGTATTTT. The whole variable domain, remainder taken from reference TRBV2 and TRBJ2-3, is EPEVTQTPSHQVTQMGQEVILRCVPISNHLYFYWYRQILGQKVEFLVSFYNNEISEKSEIFDDQFSVERPDGSNFTLKIRSTKLEDSAMYFCASSVKRGGSTDTQYFGPGTRLTVL.

This clone was seen once. V and J are TRBV7-9 and TRBJ2-7; 9 bases map to TRBD1. The germline V gene encodes CDR1 SEHNR and CDR2 FQNEAQ (reference sequence). Unmatched junction bases numbered 9, after V lost 4 bases and J lost 5 bases. This CDR3 has 15 residues. The CDR3 nucleotides are TGTGCCAGCAGCTCGGGACAGGGAGCATCTAACGAGCAGTACTTC. Translation: CASSSGQGASNEQYF.

The chain carries TRBV11-1 and TRBJ2-2, with TRBD1 matching over 12 bases. The CDR3 loop spans 19 amino acids. Germline-derived CDR1 and CDR2 are SGHAT and FQDESV (reference sequence). V lost 3 bases, J lost 2 bases, and 10 bases stayed unmatched. The CDR3 is CASSLFQKGTGGNTGELFF. In DNA, the CDR3 is TGTGCCAGCAGCTTGTTCCAAAAGGGGACAGGGGGCAACACCGGGGAGCTGTTTTTT.

This chain joins TRBV9 and TRBJ1-6; 7 bases match TRBD1. V shed 3 bases and J 4 bases; nucleotides not matched to a gene: 7. Germline CDR1 reads SGDLS; CDR2 reads YYNGEE. The length of the CDR3 is 16 residues. This chain's CDR3 is CASSESIQGYNSPLHF. In DNA form, the CDR3 reads TGTGCCAGCAGCGAGAGCATACAGGGGTATAATTCACCCCTCCACTTT.

The chain joins TRBV4-2 to TRBJ2-2, with D perhaps matching TRBD1 (8 bases). Trimming shortened V by 4 bases and J by 9 bases, and 21 bases separated the two germline ends. Germline-derived CDR1 and CDR2 are LGHNA and YNFKEQ. The length of the CDR3 is 16 residues. The CDR3 nucleotides read TGTGCCAGCAGCCCCCCCGGACAGGGAGGGTTGCGGGAGCTGTTTTTT. Translating gives CASSPPGQGGLRELFF.

The J gene is TRBJ2-7, the V gene TRBV5-1, with TRBD2 matching 8 bases. The CDR3 totals 15 residues. In germline, CDR1 is SGHRS, CDR2 YFSETQ. V lost 3 bases to trimming and J lost 4 bases; unmatched junction nucleotides: 9. The CDR3 spells CASSYTLGGAYEQYF. DNA for the CDR3: TGCGCCAGCAGCTATACCCTCGGGGGGGCTTACGAGCAGTACTTC. The full variable domain, with the rest looked up from reference TRBV5-1 and TRBJ2-7, is KAGVTQTPRYLIKTRGQQVTLSCSPISGHRSVSWYQQTPGQGLQFLFEYFSETQRNKGNFPGRFSGRQFSNSRSEMNVSTLELGDSALYLCASSYTLGGAYEQYFGPGTRLTVT.

Points on this clone: The junction departs from the called germline gene at one end, perhaps through a read error. The V and J genes are TRBV7-3 and TRBJ2-2; 10 nucleotides match TRBD2. CDR1 is SGHTA and CDR2 is FQGTGA in the germline V gene. The CDR3 runs 16 residues. CDR3 amino acids: CASSSQGLAKTGELFF. CDR3 in DNA: TGTGCCAGCAGCTCTCAGGGACTAGCGAAAACCGGGGAGCTGTTTTTT.

The gene calls are TRBV7-9 and TRBJ2-3, with a weak D call TRBD1 (6 bases). Trimming took 3 bases from V and 6 from J, leaving 16 bases between them. The CDR3 is 15 amino acids. Germline CDR1 and CDR2: SEHNR and FQNEAQ (reference sequence). CDR3 sequence reads: CASSLAWGQADTQYF. The DNA of the CDR3 is TGTGCCAGCAGCTTGGCGTGGGGGCAAGCGGATACGCAGTATTTT. The full variable domain, its missing parts supplied by reference TRBV7-9 and TRBJ2-3, is DTGVSQNPRHKITKRGQNVTFRCDPISEHNRLYWYRQTLGQGPEFLTYFQNEAQLEKSRLLSDRFSAERPKGSFSTLEIQRTEQGDSAMYLCASSLAWGQADTQYFGPGTRLTVL.

The CDR3 loop is CASSLGEEKLFF. The CDR3 nucleotides read TGTGCCAGCAGCTTAGGAGAGGAAAAACTGTTTTTT. The chain couples TRBV7-9 to TRBJ1-4; D unresolved. V gave up 1 base and J gave up 8 bases, with 5 bases separating them. The CDR3 runs 12 residues. The germline gives CDR1 SEHNR, CDR2 FQNEAQ (reference sequence).

The chain has TRBV4-3 and TRBJ2-3; 9 positions agree with TRBD2. Germline V gene data show CDR1 as LGHNA and CDR2 as YSLEER. The CDR3 is made up of 18 amino acids. With 1 base clipped from V and 0 bases from J, the junction kept 8 bases outside the gene matches. The CDR3 is CASSQGWSSGESTDTQYF. DNA of the CDR3: TGCGCCAGCAGCCAAGGATGGTCTAGCGGGGAAAGCACAGATACGCAGTATTTT.

This chain uses TRBV5-1 with TRBJ1-4, with D possibly being TRBD1 (6 bases). V dropped 4 bases and J dropped 5 bases, with 9 bases sitting between them. From germline, CDR1 is SGHRS and CDR2 YFSETQ. The CDR3 runs to 13 residues. DNA of the CDR3: TGCGCCAGCAGCCGTACAGGGAATGAAAAACTGTTTTTT. This encodes CASSRTGNEKLFF.

V is TRBV5-1 and J is TRBJ1-4; possible D gene TRBD1, 6 bases. V gave up 4 bases and J gave up 8 bases, with 18 bases separating them. CDR3 length: 15 amino acids. CDR1 is SGHRS, CDR2 YFSETQ, per germline. This CDR3 reads CASSVMDGGREKLFF. The CDR3 region has the DNA TGCGCCAGCAGCGTGATGGACGGGGGCAGGGAAAAACTGTTTTTT.

The chain uses TRBV6-1 and TRBJ1-1; D gene ambiguous. V shed 5 bases and J shed 0 bases, with 10 bases lying between them. Per germline, CDR1 MNHNS and CDR2 SASEGT. The CDR3 loop spans 14 amino acids. CDR3 bases: TGTGCCAGCAGTAAGCCAGACATGAACACTGAAGCTTTCTTT. It translates to CASSKPDMNTEAFF.